Listed below are T cell receptor beta chains from one sample, sequenced in a study of T cell responses to AZD1222 COVID-19 vaccine. Produced via immunoSEQ multiplex PCR; TCRdb's table is partial and in-frame only. The top ten clones hold under 7% of a sample with tens of thousands of clones, roughly 80% of them seen once. The input for sequencing was peripheral blood, taken on day 0 of AZD1222 vaccination. Source of these receptors: an adult in good health. Each CDR3 is given without its conserved first and last residue. The size entry is marked missing in some rows and otherwise reads once, few, many or a size class.

J: TRBJ2-4
length: 14
V: TRBV19
size: -
CDR3: ASSRRSGEAKNIQY

J: TRBJ2-1
length: 11
V: TRBV7-3
size: -
CDR3: ASSSRQVHEQF

J: TRBJ2-7
length: 10
V: TRBV30
size: -
CDR3: AWSVTGAEQY

J: TRBJ1-3
length: 9
V: TRBV29-1
size: -
CDR3: SVWDRNTIY

J: TRBJ2-2
length: 12
V: TRBV9
size: -
CDR3: ASSAGGSTGELF

J: TRBJ1-4
length: 16
V: TRBV23-1
size: -
CDR3: ASSQSQIGRRLNEKLF

J: TRBJ1-3
length: 12
V: TRBV11-3
size: -
CDR3: ASSQGSPGNTIY

J: TRBJ1-2
length: 13
V: TRBV9
size: -
CDR3: ASSGFRQDNYGYT

J: TRBJ1-5
length: 12
V: TRBV6-5
size: few
CDR3: ASSSDRGNQPQH

J: TRBJ1-1
length: 9
V: TRBV20-1
size: -
CDR3: SARVGTEAF

J: TRBJ2-2
length: 14
V: TRBV5-1
size: few
CDR3: ASSLAPRTNTGELF

J: TRBJ1-5
length: 10
V: TRBV19
size: once
CDR3: ASSAPDQPQH

J: TRBJ2-5
length: 12
V: TRBV2
size: -
CDR3: ATLTGAGQETQY

J: TRBJ2-1
length: 10
V: TRBV7-3
size: -
CDR3: ASRGRNNEQF

J: TRBJ2-2
length: 14
V: TRBV5-1
size: -
CDR3: ASSIDRGPNTGELF

J: TRBJ2-3
length: 14
V: TRBV11-2
size: -
CDR3: ASSLGIAISTDTQY

J: TRBJ2-1
length: 13
V: TRBV18
size: -
CDR3: ASSRERGGFNEQF

J: TRBJ1-2
length: 14
V: TRBV27
size: once
CDR3: ASSYAGGRGSYGYT

J: TRBJ1-6
length: 12
V: TRBV30
size: -
CDR3: AWTGSSYNSPLH

J: TRBJ1-6
length: 11
V: TRBV11-3
size: -
CDR3: ASSFEFGSPLH

J: TRBJ1-6
length: 14
V: TRBV3-1/TRBV3-2
size: -
CDR3: ASSQGGNSYNSPLH

J: TRBJ2-2
length: 14
V: TRBV2
size: -
CDR3: ASSEQLAANTGELF

J: TRBJ2-7
length: 16
V: TRBV10-3
size: few
CDR3: AISDVGDSRHNFYEQY

J: TRBJ1-2
length: 12
V: TRBV5-1
size: -
CDR3: ASSYGTGGVGYT

J: TRBJ2-1
length: 12
V: TRBV11-2
size: -
CDR3: ASSLEIQGNEQF

J: TRBJ2-2
length: 11
V: TRBV9
size: -
CDR3: ASSVFPSSELF

J: TRBJ1-1
length: 11
V: TRBV4-1
size: -
CDR3: ASSQGGLTEAF